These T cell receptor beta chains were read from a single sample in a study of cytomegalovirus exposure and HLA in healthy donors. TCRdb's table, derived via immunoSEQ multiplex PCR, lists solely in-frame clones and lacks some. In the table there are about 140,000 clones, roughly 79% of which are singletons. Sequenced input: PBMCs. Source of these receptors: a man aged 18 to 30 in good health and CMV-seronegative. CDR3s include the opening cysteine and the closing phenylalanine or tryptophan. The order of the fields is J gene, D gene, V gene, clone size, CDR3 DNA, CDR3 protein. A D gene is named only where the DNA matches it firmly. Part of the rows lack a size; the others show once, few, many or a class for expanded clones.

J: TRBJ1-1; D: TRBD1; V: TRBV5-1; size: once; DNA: TGCGCCAGCAGCTTGGACCTACAGGGGGCCACTGAAGCTTTCTTT; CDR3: CASSLDLQGATEAFF
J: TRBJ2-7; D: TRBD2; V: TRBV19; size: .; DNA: TGTGCCAGTAGATCGGCCGGGGGGTCACACGAGCAGTACTTC; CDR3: CASRSAGGSHEQYF
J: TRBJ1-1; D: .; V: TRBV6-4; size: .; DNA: TGTGCCAGCAGTGGGAGGGAGGGGGGAACTGAAGCTTTCTTT; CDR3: CASSGREGGTEAFF
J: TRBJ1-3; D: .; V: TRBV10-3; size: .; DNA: TGTGCCATCAGTGACGTAAAATCTGGAAACACCATATATTTT; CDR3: CAISDVKSGNTIYF
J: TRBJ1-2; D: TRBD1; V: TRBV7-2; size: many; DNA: TGTGCCAGCAGCTTGACACAGGGGAATGGCTACACCTTC; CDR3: CASSLTQGNGYTF
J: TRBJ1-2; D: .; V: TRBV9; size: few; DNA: TGTGCCAGCAGCAACCGACTCGTAACCAACTATGGCTACACCTTC; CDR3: CASSNRLVTNYGYTF
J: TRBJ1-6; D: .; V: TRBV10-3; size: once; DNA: TGTGCCATCAGCCGACAGTTGAATTCACCCCTCCACTTT; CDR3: CAISRQLNSPLHF
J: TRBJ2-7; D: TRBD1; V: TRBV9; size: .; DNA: TGTGCCAGCAGCCCCGGACAGGCAGGCTACGAGCAGTACTTC; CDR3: CASSPGQAGYEQYF
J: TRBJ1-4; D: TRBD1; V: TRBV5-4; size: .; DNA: TGTGCCAGCAGCGACAGGGAGAATAATGAAAAACTGTTTTTT; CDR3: CASSDRENNEKLFF
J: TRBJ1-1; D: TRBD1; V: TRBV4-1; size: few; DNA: TGCGCCAGCAGCCAAGAGTTTCAGGGGGCAAGCACTGAAGCTTTCTTT; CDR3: CASSQEFQGASTEAFF
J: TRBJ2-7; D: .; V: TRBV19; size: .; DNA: TGTGCCAGTAGTATAGAAGGGGGTGGCTCCTACGAGCAGTACTTC; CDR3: CASSIEGGGSYEQYF
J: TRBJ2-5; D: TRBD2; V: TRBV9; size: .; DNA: TGTGCCAGCAGCGCTAGCGGGGGGGCCGGGGAGACCCAGTACTTC; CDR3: CASSASGGAGETQYF
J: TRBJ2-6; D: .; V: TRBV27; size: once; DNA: TGTGCCAGCACCGCGAACTCTGGGGCCAACGTCCTGACTTTC; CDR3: CASTANSGANVLTF
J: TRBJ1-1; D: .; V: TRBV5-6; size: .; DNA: TGTGCCAGCCGGGGGGGTGAGAACACTGAAGCTTTCTTT; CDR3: CASRGGENTEAFF
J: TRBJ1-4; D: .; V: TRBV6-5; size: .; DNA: TGTGCCAGCAGTTACTCGAGACAGTCGAAACTGTTTTTT; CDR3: CASSYSRQSKLFF
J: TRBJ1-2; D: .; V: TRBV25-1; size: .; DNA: TGTGCCAGCCTGTCCCAGGGAGGGTATGGCTACACCTTC; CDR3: CASLSQGGYGYTF
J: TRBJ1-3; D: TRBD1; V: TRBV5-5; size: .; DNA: TGTGCCAGCAGCAATGACAGGGGCACTACAAACCGAAACACCATATATTTT; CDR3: CASSNDRGTTNRNTIYF
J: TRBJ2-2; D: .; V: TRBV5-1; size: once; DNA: TGCGCCAGCAGCGCGGACGACAGGTTCACCGGGGAGCTGTTTTTT; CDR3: CASSADDRFTGELFF
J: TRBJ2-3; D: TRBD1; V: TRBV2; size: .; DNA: TGTGCCAGCTCCTCCAGGGGGCCGGGTACGCAGTATTTT; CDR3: CASSSRGPGTQYF
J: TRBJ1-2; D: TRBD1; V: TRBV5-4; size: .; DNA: TGTGCCAGCAGCCGTAGACAGGGGAATAACTATGGCTACACCTTC; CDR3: CASSRRQGNNYGYTF
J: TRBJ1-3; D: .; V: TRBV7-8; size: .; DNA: TGTGCCAGCAGCTTAGCGGGGAGAGGAAACACCATATATTTT; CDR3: CASSLAGRGNTIYF
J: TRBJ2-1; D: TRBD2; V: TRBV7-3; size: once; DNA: TGTGCCAGCAGCTTACTAGGGACTAGCGACGAGCAGTTCTTC; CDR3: CASSLLGTSDEQFF
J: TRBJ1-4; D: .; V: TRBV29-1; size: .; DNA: TGCAGCGTTGACCAGGGAGGAACTAATGAAAAACTGTTTTTT; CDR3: CSVDQGGTNEKLFF
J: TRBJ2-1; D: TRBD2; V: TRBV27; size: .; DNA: TGTGCCAGCAGTGTTGGGACTAGCGGCGACAATGAGCAGTTCTTC; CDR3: CASSVGTSGDNEQFF
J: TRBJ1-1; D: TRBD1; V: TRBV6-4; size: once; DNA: TGTGCCAGCAGTGTAATACAGGGGACTGAAGCTTTCTTT; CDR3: CASSVIQGTEAFF
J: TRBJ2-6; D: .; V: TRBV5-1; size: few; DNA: TGCGCCAGCAGCTTGGCCGTCTCTGGGGCCAACGTCCTGACTTTC; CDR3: CASSLAVSGANVLTF
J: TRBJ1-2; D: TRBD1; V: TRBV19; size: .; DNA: TGTGCCGGAATGACAGGGGGAGGTGGCTACACCTTC; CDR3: CAGMTGGGGYTF
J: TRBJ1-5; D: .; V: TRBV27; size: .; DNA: TGTGCCAGCAGCCTAGCGGGGGTTAGCAATCAGCCCCAGCATTTT; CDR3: CASSLAGVSNQPQHF
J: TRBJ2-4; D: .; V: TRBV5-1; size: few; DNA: TGCGCCAGCAGCTTTGACTCTACGGGGGCCAAAAACATTCAGTACTTC; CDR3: CASSFDSTGAKNIQYF
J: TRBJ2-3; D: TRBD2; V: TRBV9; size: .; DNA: TGTGCCAGCAGCGTACCGGGGGGGGGCTACGGGACAGATACGCAGTATTTT; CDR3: CASSVPGGGYGTDTQYF
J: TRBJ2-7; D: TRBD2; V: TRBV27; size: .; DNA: TGTGCCACCTCCCATAGATGGGGGGGAGACTCCTACGAGCAGTACTTC; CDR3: CATSHRWGGDSYEQYF
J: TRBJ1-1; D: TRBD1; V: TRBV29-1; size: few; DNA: TGCAGCGGTCGGGACAGGTTCATGAACACTGAAGCTTTCTTT; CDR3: CSGRDRFMNTEAFF
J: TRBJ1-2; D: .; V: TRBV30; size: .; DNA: TGTGCCTGGGGCGTCCTTAGGAGGGACTATGGCTACACCTTC; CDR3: CAWGVLRRDYGYTF
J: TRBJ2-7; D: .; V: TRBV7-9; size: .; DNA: TGTTCCAGCAGCCGGTCCGTCTACGAGCAGTACTTC; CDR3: CSSSRSVYEQYF
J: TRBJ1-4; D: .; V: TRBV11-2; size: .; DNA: TGTGCCAGCAGCCCTACAGGGATCCATGAAAAACTGTTTTTT; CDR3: CASSPTGIHEKLFF
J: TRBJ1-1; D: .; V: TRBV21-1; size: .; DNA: TGTGCCAGCAGCAAAGGGCGGGACTTGAACACTGAAGCTTTCTTT; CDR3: CASSKGRDLNTEAFF
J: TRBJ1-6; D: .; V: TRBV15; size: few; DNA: TGTGCCACCAGCAGAGGGGGAGGATCATCACCCCTCCACTTT; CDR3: CATSRGGGSSPLHF
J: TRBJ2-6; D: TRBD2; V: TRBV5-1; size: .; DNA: TGCGCCAGCAGCCAAAATATCGGGGGGAACTCTGGGGCCAACGTCCTGACTTTC; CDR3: CASSQNIGGNSGANVLTF
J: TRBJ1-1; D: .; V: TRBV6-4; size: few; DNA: TGCACTTTTCCTGGGGGAGGTACTGAAGCTTTCTTT; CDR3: CTFPGGGTEAFF
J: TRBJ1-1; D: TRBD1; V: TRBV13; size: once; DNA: TGTGCCAGCAGCTCGCCAGGGGGCTTAGGTATGAACACTGAAGCTTTCTTT; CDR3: CASSSPGGLGMNTEAFF
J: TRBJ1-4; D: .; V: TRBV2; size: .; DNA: TGTGCCAGCAGTGAAACAACCGATAATGAAAAACTGTTTTTT; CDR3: CASSETTDNEKLFF
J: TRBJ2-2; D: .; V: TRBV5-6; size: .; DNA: TGTGCCAGCACCCGGCGGGCGTGGAACACCGGGGAGCTGTTTTTT; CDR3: CASTRRAWNTGELFF
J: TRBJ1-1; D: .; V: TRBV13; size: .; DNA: TGTGCCAGCAGCTCGCGGACAGACCACGGCACTGAAGCTTTCTTT; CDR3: CASSSRTDHGTEAFF